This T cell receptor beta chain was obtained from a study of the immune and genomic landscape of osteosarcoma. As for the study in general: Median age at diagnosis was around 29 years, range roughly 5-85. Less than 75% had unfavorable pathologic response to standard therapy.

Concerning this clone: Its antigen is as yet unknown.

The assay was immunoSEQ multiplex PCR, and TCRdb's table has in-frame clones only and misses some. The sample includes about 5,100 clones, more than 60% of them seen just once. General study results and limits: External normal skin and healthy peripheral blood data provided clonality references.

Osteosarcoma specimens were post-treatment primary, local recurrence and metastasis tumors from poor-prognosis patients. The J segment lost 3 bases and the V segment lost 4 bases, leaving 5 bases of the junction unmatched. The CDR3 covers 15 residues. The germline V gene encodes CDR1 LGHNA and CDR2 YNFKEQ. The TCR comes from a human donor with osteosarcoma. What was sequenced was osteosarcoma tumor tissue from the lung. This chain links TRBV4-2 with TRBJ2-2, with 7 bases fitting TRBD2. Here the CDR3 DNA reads TGTGCCAGCAGCCCCGGACTAGGCGACACCGGGGAGCTGTTTTTT. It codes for CASSPGLGDTGELFF.